This T cell receptor beta chain was obtained from a study of blood T cell repertoires in COVID-19 (dated by TCRdb to 2018 to 2021). For context, the study as a whole: Samples from collaborators originated in the United States, Italy and Spain and spanned both the acute and convalescent phases of COVID-19. Where HLA class I and class II types were available, the types were taken from metadata supplied by the sample provider, not from assay-based typing. A de-identified subject ID, COVID-19 status, age in years and sex were almost always included in the sample metadata. Subjects who had been exposed to COVID-19, were actively infected with it, or had recovered from it provided the deeply sampled blood TCRbeta repertoires that made up the dataset. The material from the prospective study consisted of cDNA or gDNA derived from T cells, B-cell-depleted T cells, or PBMCs. The repertoires were released in a freely available public database meant as a resource for research on the immune response to SARS-CoV-2. Samples were obtained from the ongoing ImmuneRACE study (first 160 participants) and from about 1,300 subjects provided by 6 global collaborators. The full study reports these points: The quantity of clinical and demographic metadata differed by source and by participant and was supplied without curation.

The V end gives up 6 bases and the J end 8 bases, leaving 7 bases in the junction not matched to a gene. Including cysteine and phenylalanine, the CDR3 has 15 amino acids. Only the CDR3 DNA is retained, 45 bases long and in frame from the first base. The germline V gene supplies CDR1 SGHTA and CDR2 FQGNSA. On this clone: It has no known antigen specificity. No qualities accompany the bases; no much larger clone lies one base away.

TCRbeta CDR3 regions were amplified from genomic DNA using the immunoSEQ Assay, a bias-controlled multiplex PCR. Under the source paper's analysis protocol: The number of nucleated cells in each sample was estimated from the amplification of reference gene primers within the assay. To quantify the absolute abundance of each unique TCRbeta CDR3 rearrangement, sequence reads were collapsed and filtered. For each sample, productive Simpson clonality was calculated as the square root of Simpson's diversity index across productive rearrangements. TCRdb took this table from immuneACCESS and kept in-frame rearrangements with V and J called. Such tables lack part of the clones; where checked against another copy, unresolved V genes explain under half of the gap, and the rest is unexplained. Clonal size and the V and J genes are those of that table, whereas D and trimming came from the DNA. This sample lists roughly 100,000 clones; around 75% were detected once. The ten largest clonotypes hold about 15% of the sample.

Collaborating institutions collected whole blood in K2EDTA tubes following their own protocols. For TCRbeta analysis, collaborators shipped samples as frozen whole blood, isolated PBMCs, or DNA extracted from either of those sample types. The V gene is TRBV7-2 and the J gene is TRBJ2-1; 13 junctional bases match TRBD2. This TCR was recovered from a woman aged 80 or over with active or convalescent COVID-19. The sequencing sample was made of peripheral blood. The CDR3 here reads CASRPGTSGNHEQFF. The bases read TGTGCCAGCAGACCCGGGACTAGCGGGAACCATGAGCAGTTCTTC. With the portions outside the CDR3 filled from the reference TRBV7-2 and TRBJ2-1 genes, the complete variable region becomes GAGVSQSPSNKVTEKGKDVELRCDPISGHTALYWYRQSLGQGLEFLIYFQGNSAPDKSGLPSDRFSAERTGGSVSTLTIQRTQQEDSAVYLCASRPGTSGNHEQFFGPGTRLTVL.